Following are 15 T cell receptor beta chains from one sample sequenced in a study of T cells in Graves' hyperthyroidism and ophthalmopathy. TCR beta CDR3 sequences were amplified from RNA transcripts. A first-round RT-PCR of the TCR CDR3 used the HTBI primer set. Each CDR3 protein is one row after TCRdb ran MiXCR on the multiplex PCR reads. Here the sample spans hundreds of thousands of distinct CDR3 sequences, about 19% being singletons. Sequencing was performed on blood. The receptors were sampled from a middle-aged man with Graves' ophthalmopathy.

This clonotype came up many times. The gene calls are TRBV11-2 and TRBJ1-2; 8 bases line up with TRBD1. Germline CDR1 is SGHAT and CDR2 is FQNNGV. J gave up 0 bases and V 3 bases, and 3 bases lay outside the gene matches. This CDR3 spans 15 amino acids. CDR3 sequence (DNA): TGTGCCAGCAGCTTCGGGACAGGAGCTAACTATGGCTACACCTTC. Translation: CASSFGTGANYGYTF.

Many counts were recorded for this clonotype. This chain uses TRBV6-1 with TRBJ1-1; D perhaps matches TRBD1 (6 bases). The V end lost 5 bases, the J end lost 0 bases, and 13 bases lay between the germline ends. This CDR3 comprises 15 residues. Per germline, CDR1 MNHNS and CDR2 SASEGT. The CDR3 nucleotides are TGTGCCAGCAGTTCTGGGGGCAGGTTGAACACTGAAGCTTTCTTT. Residues: CASSSGGRLNTEAFF.

The DNA of the CDR3 is TGTGCCACCAGTGAAGGGACAGGGGGCGCAGATCAGCAGTACTTC. It specifies CATSEGTGGADQQYF. The J gene is TRBJ2-7, the V gene TRBV24-1, with 12 bases matching TRBD1. V was pared by 4 bases and J by 8 bases, with 8 bases of the junction left unmatched. The CDR3 is made up of 15 amino acids. Germline CDR1 KGHDR, CDR2 SFDVKD.

On this clonotype itself: This CDR3 fails to terminate in the conserved phenylalanine or tryptophan, so it likely reflects a read error. The chain uses TRBV2 and TRBJ1-1; 7 bases are a match to TRBD1. Unmatched junction bases numbered 4, after V lost 5 bases and J lost 1 base. Germline CDR1 and CDR2: SNHLY and FYNNEI. This CDR3 has 14 residues. Here the CDR3 DNA reads TGTGCCAGCAGTCTCCGGGACAGGAACACTGAAGCTTTCCTT. Translating it yields CASSLRDRNTEAFL.

This clonotype occurred many times. The genes are TRBV10-3 and TRBJ2-5; D may match TRBD1 or TRBD2 (5 bases each). Per germline, CDR1 ENHRY and CDR2 SYGVKD. The CDR3 length is 14 residues. The V end was cut by 7 bases, the J end by 7 bases, with 19 bases between. CDR3 sequence reads: CAIMFGQGVGTQYF. CDR3 DNA: TGTGCCATCATGTTCGGGCAGGGAGTCGGGACCCAGTACTTC.

The CDR3 region is CAIRGTGSQETQYF. DNA for the CDR3: TGTGCCATCAGGGGGACAGGGAGCCAAGAGACCCAGTACTTC. The chain is built from TRBV10-3 and TRBJ2-5; 9 bases are shared with TRBD1. The germline CDR1 and CDR2 sequences are ENHRY and SYGVKD. V lost 6 bases and J lost 1; bases outside the gene matches: 3. The CDR3 runs 14 residues.

The chain recombines TRBV13 with TRBJ2-7, with 7 nucleotides matching TRBD2. The CDR3 extends over 14 amino acids. V dropped 3 bases and J dropped 3; count of bases not matched to a gene: 5. Germline-derived CDR1 and CDR2 are PRHDT and FYEKMQ (reference sequence). CDR3 residues: CASSFWERDYEQYF. CDR3 DNA sequence: TGTGCCAGCAGCTTCTGGGAGCGGGACTACGAGCAGTACTTC.

Details on this clonotype: A much larger clone lies one base from this, so it may be a read error. The rearrangement links TRBV7-9 to TRBJ2-3, with TRBD1 matching 7 bases. Trimming took 5 bases from V and 3 from J; bases not matched to a gene: 2. In germline, CDR1 is SEHNR, CDR2 FQNEAQ (reference sequence). There are 13 residues in the CDR3. In DNA form, the CDR3 reads TGTGCCAGCAGCCAACAGGGGACAGATACGCAGTATTTT. The encoded protein is CASSQQGTDTQYF.

This clonotype has at least ten counts. The chain couples TRBV11-2 to TRBJ2-7; TRBD1 is a possible D gene (6 bases). The germline V gene encodes CDR1 SGHAT and CDR2 FQNNGV. Between the trimmed V and J ends, which lost 4 bases and 5 bases, there was a span of 12 bases. This CDR3 comprises 13 residues. CDR3 coding DNA: TGTGCCAGCAGCTGGACAGAGGGAAACGAGCAGTACTTC. Its protein product is CASSWTEGNEQYF.

The V gene is TRBV3-1, the J gene TRBJ2-2, with 8 bases identical to TRBD2. Looked up from germline, CDR1 is LGHDT and CDR2 is YNNKEL (reference sequence). Losses at the gene ends were 5 bases for V and 4 bases for J; bases not matched to a gene: 6. CDR3 length: 15 amino acids. This CDR3 is CASSERLAITGELFF. CDR3 nucleotides: TGTGCCAGCAGCGAAAGACTAGCGATCACCGGGGAGCTGTTTTTT.

In regard to this clonotype: One end of the junction is discordant with germline, which a read error may explain. The chain is built from TRBV11-1 and TRBJ2-5; perhaps TRBD1 as D (5 bases). Germline V gene lookup returns CDR1 SGHAT and CDR2 FQDESV (reference sequence). CDR3 length: 15 residues. CDR3 sequence (DNA): TGTGCCAGCAGCTTAGGTCGACAGCTCCAAGAGATCCAGTACTTC. The encoded protein is CASSLGRQLQEIQYF.

The V call is TRBV28, the J call TRBJ1-2; maybe TRBD1 (6 bases). V gave up 7 bases and J gave up 4 bases, with 13 bases separating them. The germline CDR1 and CDR2 sequences are MDHEN and SYDVKM. The length of the CDR3 is 13 residues. The CDR3 coding sequence is TGTGCCAGCAACGTGGGGGGCCCCTATGGCTACACCTTC. Translating it yields CASNVGGPYGYTF.

This clonotype came up a few times. The chain joins TRBV7-9 to TRBJ1-4, with D possibly being TRBD1 (6 bases). V was clipped by 4 bases and J by 7 bases, with 16 bases between them. This CDR3 region has 15 residues. Germline lookup yields CDR1 SEHNR and CDR2 FQNEAQ (reference sequence). Written as DNA, the CDR3 is TGTGCCAGCAGCTCCCGGGGGGGCGGAGGTGAAAAACTGTTTTTT. Its translation is CASSSRGGGGEKLFF.

The sample holds a few counts of this clonotype. The chain employs TRBV7-3 and TRBJ2-5; 7 bases are shared with TRBD2. This CDR3 spans 16 amino acids. V dropped 6 bases and J dropped 1; count of bases not matched to a gene: 11. Germline V lookup: CDR1 SGHTA, CDR2 FQGTGA. CDR3 loop: CASSLAGRGSQETQYF. CDR3 nucleotide sequence: TGTGCCAGCAGTCTCGCGGGGAGGGGAAGCCAAGAGACCCAGTACTTC.

In this sample, this clonotype turned up a few times. CDR3 residues: CASSVGPTGSSDGEQFF. In nucleotides, the CDR3 is TGTGCCAGCAGCGTAGGCCCGACAGGTTCCAGTGATGGTGAGCAGTTCTTC. J is TRBJ2-1 and V is TRBV9; D may be TRBD1 (6 bases). The V and J ends lost 0 bases and 9 bases respectively, with 22 bases between them. Looked up from germline, CDR1 is SGDLS and CDR2 is YYNGEE. The CDR3 totals 17 residues.